One sample yielded the 7 T cell receptor beta chains listed below, sequenced in a study of T-cell memory formation after mild COVID-19. TCRdb reanalysed the 5' RACE reads using MiXCR and keeps one entry per CDR3 protein. Of 200,000 to 250,000 distinct CDR3 sequences listed, 15% were seen once; the top ten hold 2.1%. The sample comprised PBMCs or a T cell subset sorted from them (not recorded which). These TCRs come from an adult woman who had mild COVID-19 (a few samples of this study predate the infection). Cell type and time point are not known.

V is TRBV12-5 and J is TRBJ1-5; the match to TRBD1 covers 8 bases. There are 16 residues in the CDR3. In germline, CDR1 is LGHNT, CDR2 FRNRAP. V dropped 0 bases and J dropped 3; count of bases not matched to a gene: 4. CDR3 bases: TGTGCTAGTGGTTTGGTACCGACAGGGGACAATCAGCCCCAGCATTTT. Protein: CASGLVPTGDNQPQHF.

The V and J genes are TRBV29-1 and TRBJ1-1, with a tentative D call TRBD1 (5 bases). The CDR3 contains 13 residues. Trimming took off 4 bases at V and 1 base at J, with 10 bases between the two ends. CDR1 and CDR2 from the germline V gene are SQVTM and ANQGSEA. The CDR3 here is CSVGSGGNTEAFF. The CDR3 DNA sequence: TGCAGCGTTGGGTCCGGGGGGAACACTGAAGCTTTCTTT.

In DNA, the CDR3 is TGCGCCAGCAGCCTCACCCCGGGACCCCAAACCCGGGCCCAGTACTTC. Translating it yields CASSLTPGPQTRAQYF. This rearrangement joins TRBV5-1 to TRBJ2-5, with D possibly being TRBD1 or TRBD2 (5 bases each). Trimming cost V 4 bases and J 9 bases, with 25 bases left between them. The CDR3 is made up of 16 amino acids. CDR1 and CDR2 from the germline V gene are SGHRS and YFSETQ.

This clonotype has more than one count but fewer than ten. CDR3 nucleotide sequence: TGTGCCAGTCTTGACAGGAAGTATGGCTACACCTTC. This gives the protein CASLDRKYGYTF. V gene TRBV19 combines with J gene TRBJ1-2; TRBD1 might be the D (6 bases). This CDR3 region has 12 residues. Germline values: CDR1 LNHDA, CDR2 SQIVND (reference sequence). Trimming left V 8 bases short and J 5 bases short, with 12 bases between.

This clonotype was seen a handful of times. The rearrangement joins TRBV14 to TRBJ1-1; D call uncertain. Trimming took 5 bases from V and 1 from J, leaving 14 bases between them. The CDR3 is made up of 15 amino acids. Per the germline V gene, CDR1 is SGHDN and CDR2 is FVKESK. The CDR3 loop reads CASSRGTATNTEAFF. In DNA, the CDR3 is TGTGCCAGCAGCAGAGGCACAGCTACGAACACTGAAGCTTTCTTT.

This chain uses TRBV20-1 with TRBJ2-4; D unclear. In germline, CDR1 is DFQATT, CDR2 SNEGSKA (reference sequence). Trimming left V 2 bases short and J 0 bases short, with 5 bases between. The CDR3 is made up of 13 amino acids. CDR3 loop: CSARTLAKNIQYF. The CDR3 DNA sequence: TGCAGTGCTAGAACCTTAGCCAAAAACATTCAGTACTTC.

This chain connects TRBV14 to TRBJ2-7, with no clear D. This CDR3 is 15 amino acids long. Germline CDR1 reads SGHDN; CDR2 reads FVKESK. Between the trimmed V and J ends, which lost 5 bases and 7 bases, there was a span of 21 bases. DNA for the CDR3: TGTGCCAGCAGCGCTTCATTGTCTCGTGAGTGGGAGCAGTACTTC. Translating gives CASSASLSREWEQYF.